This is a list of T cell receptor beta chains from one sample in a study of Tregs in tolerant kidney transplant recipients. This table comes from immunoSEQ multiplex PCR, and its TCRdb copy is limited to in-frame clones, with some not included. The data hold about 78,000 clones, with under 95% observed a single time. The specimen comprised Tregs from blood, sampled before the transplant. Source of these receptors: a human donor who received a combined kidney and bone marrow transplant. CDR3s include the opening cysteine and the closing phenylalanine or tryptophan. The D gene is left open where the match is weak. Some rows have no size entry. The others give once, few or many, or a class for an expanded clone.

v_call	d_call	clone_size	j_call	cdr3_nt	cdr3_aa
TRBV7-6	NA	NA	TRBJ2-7	TGTGCCAGCAGCCTCGGACAACTCTCGGAGCAGTACTTC	CASSLGQLSEQYF
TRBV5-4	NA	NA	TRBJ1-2	TGTGCCAGCAGCTTTTCAAGGGGGTTTGATGGGACTATGGGCTACACCTTC	CASSFSRGFDGTMGYTF
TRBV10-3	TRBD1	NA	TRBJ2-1	TGTGCCATCAGTGTCGGGACAGGGGGCTCCTACAATGAGCAGTTCTTC	CAISVGTGGSYNEQFF
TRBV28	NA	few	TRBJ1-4	TGTGCCAGCAGTTCAGGTTCAACTAATGAAAAACTGTTTTTT	CASSSGSTNEKLFF
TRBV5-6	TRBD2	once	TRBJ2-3	TGTGCCAGCAGCGGGACTAGCGGGAAGGCAGATACGCAGTATTTT	CASSGTSGKADTQYF
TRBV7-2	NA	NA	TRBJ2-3	TGTGCCAGCAGCTTAGTTGCTAGCACAGATACGCAGTATTTT	CASSLVASTDTQYF
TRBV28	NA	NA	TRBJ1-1	TGTGCCAGCAGTTCTAGATTAGGCACTGAAGCTTTCTTT	CASSSRLGTEAFF
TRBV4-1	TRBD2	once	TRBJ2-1	TGCGCCAGCAGCCGAGGTCTAGCGGTGAGCTCCTACAATGAGCAGTTCTTC	CASSRGLAVSSYNEQFF
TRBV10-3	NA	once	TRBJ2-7	TGTGCCATCAGACGGATGAAGGATACTGTCGAGCAGTACTTC	CAIRRMKDTVEQYF
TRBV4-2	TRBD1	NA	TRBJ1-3	TGTGCCAGCAGCCAAGATTGGACAGGACCCTCTGGAAACACCATATATTTT	CASSQDWTGPSGNTIYF
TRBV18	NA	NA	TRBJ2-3	TGTGCCAGCTCAGAGCAGGGTGCTAGCACAGATACGCAGTATTTT	CASSEQGASTDTQYF
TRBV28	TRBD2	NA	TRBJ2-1	TGTGCCAGCAGTTTCGGACTAGCGGATTACAATGAGCAGTTCTTC	CASSFGLADYNEQFF
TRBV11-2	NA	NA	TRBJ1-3	TGTGCCAGCAGCTTAACCAGGGAGAAATACACCATATATTTT	CASSLTREKYTIYF